Following are 16 T cell receptor beta chains from one sample sequenced in a study of tumor-infiltrating lymphocytes in primary liver carcinoma. Without any cell sorting, about 19-32 mg of bulk tissue yielded co-extracted RNA and DNA. TCR beta cDNA was prepared out of around 460 ng total RNA by means of a constant-region primer. TCR beta libraries came from three nested multiplex PCR rounds using slightly modified ARM-PCR. A C-beta reverse primer and TRBV1-TRBV30 forward primers served in each of the first two PCR rounds, at about 10 cycles apiece. In TCRdb, the multiplex PCR reads were re-called with MiXCR into one record per CDR3 protein. The data show over 45,000 distinct CDR3 sequences, with about three quarters seen just once and roughly 27% held by the top ten. Material for sequencing was liver tumor tissue from sampling region 5. Subset described: tumor region T5, tumor centre. These TCRs come from a man aged 40-49 years with primary liver carcinoma and hepatitis B virus infection.

This clonotype was observed a single time. The junction does not match germline at one end; this may be a read error. V is TRBV6-1 and J is TRBJ2-7; D is uncertain. The CDR3 totals 12 residues. From germline, CDR1 is MNHNS and CDR2 SASEGT. As DNA, the CDR3 is TGTGCCAGCAGTAACGGACCCTACAAGCATTACTTC. It codes for CASSNGPYKHYF.

This clonotype was detected ten times or more. The chain couples TRBV28 to TRBJ1-1; D gene uncertain. CDR1 and CDR2 (germline): MDHEN, SYDVKM. Trimming cost V 8 bases and J 3 bases, with 16 bases left between them. The CDR3 covers 14 residues. The CDR3 region has the DNA TGTGCCAGCCTTCCCGTGGGGTGGGACACTGAAGCTTTCTTT. This gives the protein CASLPVGWDTEAFF.

This clonotype was found many times. The CDR3 DNA is TGTGCCAGCAGTCTAGGACAAGGGTGGGGAAGCTCCTACAATGAGCAGTTCTTC. The encoded protein is CASSLGQGWGSSYNEQFF. The rearrangement uses TRBV28 and TRBJ2-1; possible D gene TRBD1, 5 bases. V shed 5 bases and J shed 0 bases, with 20 bases lying between them. This CDR3 is built from 18 residues. Germline assignment: CDR1 MDHEN and CDR2 SYDVKM.

With regard to this clonotype: This clone may be a read error of a much larger clone one base away. The chain joins TRBV7-9 to TRBJ2-3; the D gene could be TRBD1 or TRBD2 (5 bases each). V shed 6 bases and J shed 2 bases, with 18 bases lying between them. The CDR3 contains 16 residues. Germline assignment: CDR1 SEHNR and CDR2 FQNEAQ (reference sequence). The CDR3 DNA reads as TGTGCCAGCAGTCCGCAGGTGAGGGGTAACACAGATACGCAGTATTTT. Residues: CASSPQVRGNTDTQYF.

Of note for this clonotype: Since a much larger clone is just one base distant, this may be a read error. The chain employs TRBV6-1 and TRBJ1-1; the match to TRBD1 covers 8 bases. Germline CDR1 and CDR2: MNHNS and SASEGT. The CDR3 spans 16 residues. CDR3 sequence: CVSSELVGTGNTEAFF. CDR3 DNA: TGTGTCAGCAGTGAATTGGTAGGGACAGGCAACACTGAAGCTTTCTTT.

To note about this clonotype: A much larger clone differs from this one at a single base, so this may be a read error. CDR3 bases: TGTGCCAGCATGCTCCTGGGCGATGAGACCCAGTACTTC. Amino acids: CASMLLGDETQYF. V gene TRBV12-3 or TRBV12-4 combines with J gene TRBJ2-5; no reliable D call. Trimming left V 7 bases short and J 5 bases short, with 14 bases between. The length of the CDR3 is 13 residues.

This clonotype was seen at least ten times. The chain uses TRBV6-5 and TRBJ1-6, with D unclear. There are 16 residues in the CDR3. Trimming took off 2 bases at V and 2 bases at J, with 10 bases between the two ends. Germline V gene lookup returns CDR1 MNHEY and CDR2 SVGAGI. This CDR3 is CASSYGGSAYNSPLHF. In DNA, the CDR3 is TGTGCCAGCAGTTACGGCGGCAGCGCCTATAATTCACCCCTCCACTTT.

The sample holds many counts of this clonotype. V usage is TRBV5-1 and J usage is TRBJ2-7; 7 bases align to TRBD2. Unmatched junction bases numbered 5, after V lost 5 bases and J lost 3 bases. The germline V gene has CDR1 SGHRS and CDR2 YFSETQ. The CDR3 has 13 residues. CDR3 in amino acids: CASREPSGYEQYF. As DNA, the CDR3 is TGCGCCAGCAGGGAGCCTAGCGGCTACGAGCAGTACTTC.

Details on this clonotype: A much larger clone differs by one base, so this may be a read error. The chain has TRBV7-9 and TRBJ2-3, with unresolved D. CDR1 and CDR2 from the germline V gene are SEHNR and FQNEAQ (reference sequence). The CDR3 is 14 amino acids. The CDR3 DNA is TGTGCCAGCAGCTTACAGATAGCCGCAGATATGCAGTATTTT. This sequence encodes CASSLQIAADMQYF.

Comments on this clonotype: The junction departs from germline at one end; a sequencing error may be responsible. V gene TRBV28 combines with J gene TRBJ2-1, with 9 bases aligning to TRBD2. Germline V CDR1 and CDR2: MDHEN, SYDVKM. The CDR3 loop spans 15 amino acids. The CDR3 loop reads CASIKREESCNEQFF. As DNA, the CDR3 is TGTGCCAGCATCAAGCGGGAGGAATCCTGCAATGAGCAGTTCTTC.

The genes are TRBV6-1 and TRBJ2-7; the match to TRBD2 covers 11 bases. Germline V lookup: CDR1 MNHNS, CDR2 SASEGT. The ends lost 8 bases at V and 5 bases at J; junction bases unmatched: 8. This CDR3 region has 14 residues. CDR3 amino acids: CASETSGRGNEQYF. CDR3 sequence (DNA): TGTGCCAGCGAAACTAGCGGGAGAGGAAACGAGCAGTACTTC.

Many counts were recorded for this clonotype. This chain uses TRBV5-1 with TRBJ2-1; no reliable D call. Germline CDR1 is SGHRS and CDR2 is YFSETQ. Trimming took 2 bases from V and 5 from J, leaving 11 bases between them. The CDR3 loop spans 14 amino acids. The CDR3 DNA follows: TGCGCCAGCAGCTTCGTCAGTGAGAACAATGAGCAGTTCTTC. It encodes CASSFVSENNEQFF.

A note on this clonotype: Germline and junction disagree at one end, which may indicate a read error. The rearrangement links TRBV11-2 to TRBJ2-7; D could derive from TRBD1 or TRBD2 (5 bases each). From germline, CDR1 is SGHAT and CDR2 FQNNGV. This CDR3 comprises 17 residues. CDR3 residues: CGSNIDPPGQGSYEQYF. In DNA form, the CDR3 reads TGTGGCAGCAACATCGACCCGCCGGGGCAGGGAAGCTACGAGCAGTACTTC.

Ten or more counts support this clonotype. The chain joins TRBV5-5 to TRBJ2-7; 9 bases agree with TRBD1. With 5 bases clipped from V and 6 bases from J, the junction kept 6 bases outside the gene matches. Germline V CDR1 and CDR2: SGHKS, YYEKEE (reference sequence). This CDR3 spans 13 amino acids. The CDR3 region is CASSTGQGSEQYF. Written as DNA, the CDR3 is TGTGCCAGCAGTACGGGACAGGGAAGCGAGCAGTACTTC.

With respect to this clonotype: One junction end disagrees with the germline gene, perhaps due to a read error. This chain uses TRBV10-2 with TRBJ1-1; D uncertain. The CDR3 extends over 13 amino acids. The V gene's germline CDR1 is WSHSY and CDR2 SAAADI. The chain's CDR3 is CDSSRNSNTEVFF. As DNA, the CDR3 is TGCGACAGCAGCCGTAACAGTAACACTGAAGTTTTCTTT.

This clonotype has ten or more counts. The chain couples TRBV4-2 to TRBJ1-2; D remains unclear. V dropped 2 bases and J dropped 4 bases, with 8 bases sitting between them. The length of the CDR3 is 13 residues. Germline values: CDR1 LGHNA, CDR2 YNFKEQ. The CDR3: CASSQQWGYGYTF. The CDR3 DNA reads as TGTGCCAGCAGCCAACAGTGGGGCTATGGCTACACCTTC.